These 22 T cell receptor beta chains were sequenced from one sample in a study of vaccination and CD4 T cells after COVID-19. Their target antigens are unknown. Indicated treatment: approximately nine-day PBMC culture with coronavirus spike peptide pools or control peptides (ViraFEST assay). Sequencing of cultured CD4+ T cell DNA used the Oncomine TCR Beta short-read assay. TCRdb fed the PCR reads into MiXCR, producing one record per CDR3 protein. The data contain several thousand distinct CDR3 sequences, around 20% of them seen just once; the ten biggest clones take up 25% to 30%. The sample comprised CD4+ T cells from blood, cultured in vitro. All receptors come from a human donor who had recovered from COVID-19.

The rearrangement links TRBV10-3 to TRBJ2-2; either TRBD1 or TRBD2 may supply D (5 bases each). V lost 6 bases and J lost 0, with 11 bases in between. Germline CDR1 ENHRY, CDR2 SYGVKD. The CDR3 length is 15 residues. CDR3 bases: TGTGCCATCAGGGGGACGGGACCGAACACCGGGGAGCTGTTTTTT. This codes for CAIRGTGPNTGELFF.

This clonotype was seen more than once but under ten times. J is TRBJ1-3 and V is TRBV7-9, with TRBD1 identical over 7 bases. Germline CDR1 SEHNR, CDR2 FQNEAQ (reference sequence). J lost 0 bases, V lost 5 bases, and 4 bases had no gene match. This CDR3 is 15 amino acids long. The CDR3 DNA is TGTGCCAGCAGCCAGGACAGGTCCTCTGGAAACACCATATATTTT. Translation gives CASSQDRSSGNTIYF.

By proportion, this clonotype is medium-sized (0.01 to 0.1%). J is TRBJ2-3 and V is TRBV2; no reliable D call. The germline V gene has CDR1 SNHLY and CDR2 FYNNEI. Trimming shortened V by 7 bases and J by 1 base, and 6 bases separated the two germline ends. This CDR3 comprises 12 residues. As DNA, the CDR3 is TGTGCCAGCAATGTGGGCACAGATACGCAGTATTTT. This encodes CASNVGTDTQYF.

This clonotype showed up just a few times. V and J are TRBV24-1 and TRBJ2-2; TRBD2 matches at 8 bases. V lost 3 bases, J lost 3 bases, and 8 bases stayed unmatched. Looked up from germline, CDR1 is KGHDR and CDR2 is SFDVKD. CDR3 size: 17 residues. In nucleotides, the CDR3 is TGTGCCACCAGTGATACCCGGGAGGGAGGGGACACCGGGGAGCTGTTTTTT. This gives the protein CATSDTREGGDTGELFF.

The chain couples TRBV20-1 to TRBJ2-2, with D perhaps matching TRBD1 or TRBD2 (5 bases each). Germline values: CDR1 DFQATT, CDR2 SNEGSKA (reference sequence). This CDR3 spans 14 amino acids. V was shortened by 5 bases and J by 0 bases, with 10 bases between the two germline ends. The CDR3 reads CSAAGTTNTGELFF. CDR3 sequence (DNA): TGCAGTGCTGCCGGGACCACGAACACCGGGGAGCTGTTTTTT.

The chain is built from TRBV20-1 and TRBJ2-2; 9 positions agree with TRBD1. V dropped 5 bases and J dropped 7; count of bases not matched to a gene: 14. There are 16 residues in the CDR3. Germline loops: CDR1 DFQATT, CDR2 SNEGSKA (reference sequence). The CDR3 protein is CSARRDREGLHGELFF. CDR3 DNA sequence: TGCAGTGCTCGCCGGGACAGGGAGGGTCTACACGGGGAGCTGTTTTTT.

The rearrangement links TRBV6-1 to TRBJ2-1; 7 bases fit TRBD2. Looked up from germline, CDR1 is MNHNS and CDR2 is SASEGT. V lost 7 bases to trimming and J lost 8 bases; unmatched junction nucleotides: 8. This CDR3 spans 13 amino acids. The CDR3: CASNRRGWYEQFF. In nucleotides, the CDR3 is TGTGCCAGCAACCGGCGGGGGTGGTATGAGCAGTTCTTC.

The CDR3 reads CASSLGTGDVANQPQHF. The CDR3 region has the DNA TGCGCCAGCAGCTTGGGGACAGGGGATGTAGCAAATCAGCCCCAGCATTTT. The rearrangement joins TRBV5-1 to TRBJ1-5, with 9 bases identical to TRBD1. V lost 0 bases, J lost 4 bases, and 8 bases stayed unmatched. Germline lookup yields CDR1 SGHRS and CDR2 YFSETQ. The CDR3 is 17 residues long.

The chain employs TRBV11-2 and TRBJ1-2; tentatively, D is TRBD1 (6 bases). Trimming stripped 2 bases from V and 7 bases from J, with 26 bases between. The CDR3 is 18 residues long. In germline, CDR1 is SGHAT, CDR2 FQNNGV. The CDR3 reads CASSLRHGGRAGLGGYTF. CDR3 DNA: TGTGCCAGCAGCTTACGCCATGGGGGGCGGGCAGGTTTGGGTGGCTACACCTTC. Together with reference TRBV11-2 and TRBJ1-2, the CDR3 gives the full variable domain: EAGVAQSPRYKIIEKRQSVAFWCNPISGHATLYWYQQILGQGPKLLIQFQNNGVVDDSQLPKDRFSAERLKGVDSTLKIQPAKLEDSAVYLCASSLRHGGRAGLGGYTFGSGTRLTVV.

The CDR3 protein is CSAKGRTQTYNEQFF. The CDR3 nucleotides read TGCAGTGCTAAGGGGAGGACACAAACCTACAATGAGCAGTTCTTC. The J gene is TRBJ2-1, the V gene TRBV20-1; D may be TRBD2 (6 bases). The CDR3 length is 15 residues. Germline V gene data show CDR1 as DFQATT and CDR2 as SNEGSKA (reference sequence). V lost 4 bases and J 2 bases, leaving 15 bases between the germline ends.

The gene calls are TRBV7-2 and TRBJ1-4; a possible D gene is TRBD1 (5 bases). CDR1 is SGHTA and CDR2 is FQGNSA in the germline V gene. The CDR3 has 15 amino acids. The germline V and J ends were trimmed by 5 bases and 8 bases, with 18 bases remaining between them. As DNA, the CDR3 is TGTGCCAGCAGCCGGTCCGGGACCTGGACGGAAAAACTGTTTTTT. Translation gives CASSRSGTWTEKLFF. Supplemented by reference TRBV7-2 and TRBJ1-4, the full variable domain reads GAGVSQSPSNKVTEKGKDVELRCDPISGHTALYWYRQSLGQGLEFLIYFQGNSAPDKSGLPSDRFSAERTGGSVSTLTIQRTQQEDSAVYLCASSRSGTWTEKLFFGSGTQLSVL.

This clonotype was recorded a few times. This chain links TRBV7-9 with TRBJ2-1; either TRBD1 or TRBD2 may supply D (7 bases each). Germline CDR1 SEHNR, CDR2 FQNEAQ (reference sequence). V was pared by 5 bases and J by 0 bases, with 14 bases between. The CDR3 is made up of 16 amino acids. CDR3 amino acids: CASSKGAGASYNEQFF. The CDR3 bases are TGTGCCAGCAGCAAGGGGGCGGGGGCCTCCTACAATGAGCAGTTCTTC.

This clonotype showed up just a few times. The rearrangement links TRBV7-9 to TRBJ1-1; TRBD1 agrees at 7 bases. There are 16 residues in the CDR3. CDR1 SEHNR and CDR2 FQNEAQ come from the germline V gene (reference sequence). With V trimmed by 4 bases and J by 4 bases, 12 bases remained unmatched. The CDR3 region has the DNA TGTGCCAGCAGCTCCGACAGGGCGGGGTGGGGCACTGAAGCTTTCTTT. Protein sequence: CASSSDRAGWGTEAFF.

The V call is TRBV7-6, the J call TRBJ1-2; TRBD1 is a possible D gene (6 bases). The germline V and J ends were trimmed by 1 base and 8 bases, with 14 bases remaining between them. The CDR3 has 14 amino acids. Germline loops: CDR1 SGHVS, CDR2 FNYEAQ. The CDR3 bases are TGTGCCAGCAGCTTAGGGTTTCGGGGGCAAGGCTACACCTTC. This encodes CASSLGFRGQGYTF.

This clonotype was detected a few times. The gene calls are TRBV20-1 and TRBJ2-3; 11 bases agree with TRBD2. Looked up from germline, CDR1 is DFQATT and CDR2 is SNEGSKA (reference sequence). The CDR3 is 15 residues long. The ends lost 6 bases at V and 2 bases at J; junction bases unmatched: 7. The CDR3 DNA reads as TGCAGTGCCCTGGGTAGCGGGGGGGTCACAGATACGCAGTATTTT. Amino acid sequence: CSALGSGGVTDTQYF.

This clonotype is termed large. V is TRBV6-1 and J is TRBJ1-2, with D possibly TRBD1 on 6 matching bases. The CDR3 is 18 amino acids. CDR1 MNHNS and CDR2 SASEGT come from the germline V gene. Trimming pared 0 bases from V and 6 bases from J, leaving 23 bases between. The CDR3 DNA follows: TGTGCCAGCAGTGAAGCTTCACTCGAATGGGGGCGGTGGGATGGCTACACCTTC. It encodes CASSEASLEWGRWDGYTF.

With regard to this clonotype: A much larger clone sits a single nucleotide away, making a read error possible. J is TRBJ2-7 and V is TRBV30, with 7 bases identical to TRBD1. This CDR3 is built from 13 residues. Germline CDR1 reads GTSNPN; CDR2 reads SVGIG (reference sequence). The CDR3 loop is CAWRTGLNHEQCF. CDR3 nucleotides: TGTGCCTGGAGGACAGGGTTAAACCACGAGCAGTGCTTC.

This clonotype is categorized as medium-sized. The V call is TRBV6-1, the J call TRBJ2-5; possible D gene TRBD2, 6 bases. This CDR3 has 15 amino acids. Germline assignment: CDR1 MNHNS and CDR2 SASEGT. The V end lost 1 base, the J end lost 4 bases, and 13 bases lay between the germline ends. Here the CDR3 reads CASSEGSTRSETQYF. DNA for the CDR3: TGTGCCAGCAGTGAAGGATCGACTAGGTCAGAGACCCAGTACTTC.

The chain employs TRBV2 and TRBJ2-2; TRBD2 agrees at 8 bases. V shed 3 bases, J shed 6 bases, and the junction held 6 bases outside the gene matches. Germline V gene data show CDR1 as SNHLY and CDR2 as FYNNEI. CDR3 size: 15 residues. CDR3 nucleotide sequence: TGTGCCAGCAGTGACGGGACTAGTCCTCCCGGGGAGCTGTTTTTT. Translation: CASSDGTSPPGELFF. Full variable domain (remainder filled in from reference TRBV2 and TRBJ2-2): EPEVTQTPSHQVTQMGQEVILRCVPISNHLYFYWYRQILGQKVEFLVSFYNNEISEKSEIFDDQFSVERPDGSNFTLKIRSTKLEDSAMYFCASSDGTSPPGELFFGEGSRLTVL.

By share, this clonotype counts as large. The chain employs TRBV12-3 or TRBV12-4 and TRBJ1-2, with D unclear. Deletions cut 5 bases from V and 13 bases from J, with 14 bases between. The length of the CDR3 is 11 residues. The CDR3 here is CASSLRPPLTF. Here the CDR3 DNA reads TGTGCCAGCAGTCTCAGACCGCCCCTCACCTTC.

By share of the sample, this clonotype is medium-sized (0.01 to 0.1%). The rearrangement links TRBV7-6 to TRBJ2-3; TRBD2 matches 8 bases. CDR1 and CDR2 (germline): SGHVS, FNYEAQ. The CDR3 is 15 residues long. J gave up 1 base and V 3 bases, and 3 bases lay outside the gene matches. This CDR3 reads CASSFGGVGTDTQYF. CDR3 DNA sequence: TGTGCCAGCAGCTTCGGGGGGGTCGGCACAGATACGCAGTATTTT. The variable domain in full, with the rest retrieved from reference TRBV7-6 and TRBJ2-3, is GAGVSQSPRYKVTKRGQDVALRCDPISGHVSLYWYRQALGQGPEFLTYFNYEAQQDKSGLPNDRFSAERPEGSISTLTIQRTEQRDSAMYRCASSFGGVGTDTQYFGPGTRLTVL.

This clonotype was counted once. J is TRBJ1-5 and V is TRBV5-1; unclear D gene. In germline, CDR1 is SGHRS, CDR2 YFSETQ. Trimming cost V 4 bases and J 6 bases, with 14 bases left between them. The length of the CDR3 is 14 residues. CDR3: CASSIDGGSQPQHF. The CDR3 DNA reads as TGCGCCAGCAGCATCGACGGAGGGAGTCAGCCCCAGCATTTT.